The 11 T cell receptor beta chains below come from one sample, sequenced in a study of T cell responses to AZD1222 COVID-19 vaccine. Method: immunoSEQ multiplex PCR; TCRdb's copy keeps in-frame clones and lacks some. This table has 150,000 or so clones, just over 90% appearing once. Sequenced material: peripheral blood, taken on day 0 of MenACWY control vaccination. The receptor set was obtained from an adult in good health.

The CDR3 DNA sequence: TGTGCCAGCAGCCAAGTTCGCGGGAGGAGCTCCTACAATGAGCAGTTCTTC. It encodes CASSQVRGRSSYNEQFF. The chain recombines TRBV3-1 (or the pseudogene TRBV3-2) with TRBJ2-1, with 8 bases lining up with TRBD2. The CDR3 runs to 17 residues. The J segment lost 0 bases and the V segment lost 1 base, leaving 5 bases of the junction unmatched. In germline, CDR1 is LGHDT, CDR2 YNNKEL (reference sequence).

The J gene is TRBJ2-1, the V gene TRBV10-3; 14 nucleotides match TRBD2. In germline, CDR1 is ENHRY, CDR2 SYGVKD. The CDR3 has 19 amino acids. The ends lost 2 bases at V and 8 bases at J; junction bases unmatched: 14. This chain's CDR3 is CAISERSTSGGVLGHEQFF. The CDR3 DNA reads TGTGCCATCAGTGAGAGGTCGACTAGCGGGGGGGTTTTGGGTCATGAGCAGTTCTTC.

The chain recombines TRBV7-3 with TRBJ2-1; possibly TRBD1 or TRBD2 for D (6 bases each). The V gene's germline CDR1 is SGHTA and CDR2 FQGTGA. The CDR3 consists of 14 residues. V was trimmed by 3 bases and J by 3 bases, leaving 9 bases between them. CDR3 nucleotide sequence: TGTGCCAGCAGCTTGGGGGGCTACTACAATGAGCAGTTCTTC. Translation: CASSLGGYYNEQFF.

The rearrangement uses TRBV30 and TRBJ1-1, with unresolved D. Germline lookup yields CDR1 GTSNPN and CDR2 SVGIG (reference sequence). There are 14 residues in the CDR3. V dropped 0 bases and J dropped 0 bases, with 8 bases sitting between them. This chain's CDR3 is CAWSVPGMNTEAFF. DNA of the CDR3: TGTGCCTGGAGTGTACCCGGAATGAACACTGAAGCTTTCTTT.

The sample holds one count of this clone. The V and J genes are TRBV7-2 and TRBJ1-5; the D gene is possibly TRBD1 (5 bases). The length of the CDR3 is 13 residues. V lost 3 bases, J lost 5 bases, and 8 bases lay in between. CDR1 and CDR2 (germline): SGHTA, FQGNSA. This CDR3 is CASSFRDHQPQHF. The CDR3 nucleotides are TGTGCCAGCAGCTTCAGGGATCATCAGCCCCAGCATTTT. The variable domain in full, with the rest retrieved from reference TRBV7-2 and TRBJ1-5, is GAGVSQSPSNKVTEKGKDVELRCDPISGHTALYWYRQSLGQGLEFLIYFQGNSAPDKSGLPSDRFSAERTGGSVSTLTIQRTQQEDSAVYLCASSFRDHQPQHFGDGTRLSIL.

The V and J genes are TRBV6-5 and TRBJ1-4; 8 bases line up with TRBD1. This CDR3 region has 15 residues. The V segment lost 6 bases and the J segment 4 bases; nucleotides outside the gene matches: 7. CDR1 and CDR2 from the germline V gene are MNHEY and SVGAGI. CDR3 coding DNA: TGTGCCAGCAGCGATCCGGGACAGGATAATGAAAAACTGTTTTTT. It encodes CASSDPGQDNEKLFF.

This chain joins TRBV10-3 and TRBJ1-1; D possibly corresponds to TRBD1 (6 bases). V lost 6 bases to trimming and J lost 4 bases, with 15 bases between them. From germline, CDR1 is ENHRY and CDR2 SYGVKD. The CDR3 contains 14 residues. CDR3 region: CAISGRGETTEAFF. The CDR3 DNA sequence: TGTGCCATCAGCGGGAGGGGGGAAACCACTGAAGCTTTCTTT.

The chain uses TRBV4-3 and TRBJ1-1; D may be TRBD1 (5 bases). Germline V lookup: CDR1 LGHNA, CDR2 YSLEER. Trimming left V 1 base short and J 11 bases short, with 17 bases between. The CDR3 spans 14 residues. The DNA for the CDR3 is TGCGCCAGCAGCCAAGCCGGGGGTGATTTCAGGGCTTTCTTT. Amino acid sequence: CASSQAGGDFRAFF.

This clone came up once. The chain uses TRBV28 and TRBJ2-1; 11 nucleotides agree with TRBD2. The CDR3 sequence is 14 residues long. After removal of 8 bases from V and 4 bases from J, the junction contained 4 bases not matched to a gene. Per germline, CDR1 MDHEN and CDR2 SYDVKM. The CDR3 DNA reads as TGTGCCAGCCTTAGCGGGAGGGTATACAATGAGCAGTTCTTC. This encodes CASLSGRVYNEQFF.

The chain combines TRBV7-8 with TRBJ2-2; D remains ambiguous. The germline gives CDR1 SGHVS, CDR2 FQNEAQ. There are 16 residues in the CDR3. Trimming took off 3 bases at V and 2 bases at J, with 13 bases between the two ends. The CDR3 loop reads CASSFVRAENTGELFF. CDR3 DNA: TGTGCCAGCAGCTTCGTTAGGGCCGAAAACACCGGGGAGCTGTTTTTT.

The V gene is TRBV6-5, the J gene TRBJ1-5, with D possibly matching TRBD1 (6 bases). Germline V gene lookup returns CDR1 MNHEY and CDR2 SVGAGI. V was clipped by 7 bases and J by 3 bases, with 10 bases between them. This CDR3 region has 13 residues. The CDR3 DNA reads TGTGCCAGCAAGGACAGTTCCAATCAGCCCCAGCATTTT. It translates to CASKDSSNQPQHF.